This T cell receptor (beta chain) is drawn from a study of T cells in pancreatic ductal adenocarcinoma. Study-wide findings and caveats: Compared with tumor, blood showed more total productive templates and roughly 8-fold more clonotypes. Blood clonality (roughly 0.07) did not differ significantly from tumor (approximately 0.1).

Clones were sequenced by immunoSEQ multiplex PCR, and TCRdb holds only the in-frame ones, with some missing. The table lists over 85,000 clones, roughly 96% of them singletons. About this clone itself: Its specificity is unknown.

Surgery without prior neoadjuvant therapy was the treatment of the selected pancreatic ductal adenocarcinoma patients. The CDR3 runs to 13 residues. The V gene's germline CDR1 is MDHEN and CDR2 SYDVKM. Between the trimmed V and J ends, which lost 5 bases and 4 bases, there was a span of 10 bases. The material sequenced was PBMCs. The receptor's source is a human donor with pancreatic ductal adenocarcinoma. V gene TRBV28 combines with J gene TRBJ2-3; D uncertain. CDR3 amino acids: CASSRSSADTQYF. The CDR3 region has the DNA TGTGCCAGCAGTCGTTCTAGTGCAGATACGCAGTATTTT. The full variable domain, with the rest looked up from reference TRBV28 and TRBJ2-3, is DVKVTQSSRYLVKRTGEKVFLECVQDMDHENMFWYRQDPGLGLRLIYFSYDVKMKEKGDIPEGYSVSREKKERFSLILESASTNQTSMYLCASSRSSADTQYFGPGTRLTVL.